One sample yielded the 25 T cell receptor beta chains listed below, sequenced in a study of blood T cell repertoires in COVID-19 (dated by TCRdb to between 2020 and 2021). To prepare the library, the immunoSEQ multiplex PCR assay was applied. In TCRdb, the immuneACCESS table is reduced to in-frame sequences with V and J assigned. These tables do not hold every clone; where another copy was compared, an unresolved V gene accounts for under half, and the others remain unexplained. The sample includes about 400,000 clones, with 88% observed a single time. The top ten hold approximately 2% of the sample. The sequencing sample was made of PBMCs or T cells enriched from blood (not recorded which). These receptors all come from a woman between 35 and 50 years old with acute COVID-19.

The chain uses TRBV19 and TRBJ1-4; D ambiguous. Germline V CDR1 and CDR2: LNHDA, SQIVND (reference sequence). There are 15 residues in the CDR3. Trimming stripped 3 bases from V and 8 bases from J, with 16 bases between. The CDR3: CASSMIDGGGEKLFF. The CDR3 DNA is TGTGCCAGTAGTATGATCGACGGAGGAGGCGAAAAACTGTTTTTT.

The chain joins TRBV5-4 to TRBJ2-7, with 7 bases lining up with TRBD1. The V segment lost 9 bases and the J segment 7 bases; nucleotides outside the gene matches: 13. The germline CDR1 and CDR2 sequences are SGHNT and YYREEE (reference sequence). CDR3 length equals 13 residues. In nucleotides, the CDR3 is TGTGCCATTTCGCCGGGGACAGATGGGGAGCAGTACTTC. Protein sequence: CAISPGTDGEQYF.

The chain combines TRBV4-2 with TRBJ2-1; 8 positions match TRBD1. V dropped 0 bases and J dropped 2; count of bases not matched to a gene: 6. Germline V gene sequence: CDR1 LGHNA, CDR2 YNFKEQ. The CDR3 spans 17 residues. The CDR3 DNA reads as TGTGCCAGCAGCCAAGATCCGCAGGGGGCGACCTACAATGAGCAGTTCTTC. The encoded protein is CASSQDPQGATYNEQFF.

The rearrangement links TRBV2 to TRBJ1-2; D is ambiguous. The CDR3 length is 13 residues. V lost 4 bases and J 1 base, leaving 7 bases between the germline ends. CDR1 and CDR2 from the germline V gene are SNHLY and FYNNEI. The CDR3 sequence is CASSGGVNYGYTF. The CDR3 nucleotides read TGTGCCAGCAGTGGCGGGGTTAACTATGGCTACACCTTC.

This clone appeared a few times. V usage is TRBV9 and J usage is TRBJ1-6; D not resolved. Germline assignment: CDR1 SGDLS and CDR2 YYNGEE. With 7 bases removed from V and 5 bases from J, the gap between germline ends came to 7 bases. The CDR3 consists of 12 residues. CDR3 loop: CASGENNSPLHF. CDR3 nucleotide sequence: TGTGCCAGCGGTGAGAATAATTCACCCCTCCACTTT.

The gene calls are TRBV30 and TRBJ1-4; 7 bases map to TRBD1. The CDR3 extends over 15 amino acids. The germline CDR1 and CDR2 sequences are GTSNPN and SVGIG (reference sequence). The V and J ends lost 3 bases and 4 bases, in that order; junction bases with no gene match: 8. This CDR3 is CAWRERTGVNEKLFF. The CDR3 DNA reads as TGTGCCTGGAGGGAACGGACAGGCGTTAATGAAAAACTGTTTTTT.

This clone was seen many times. CDR3 sequence reads: CASSAGTGLFAGEKLFF. Here the CDR3 DNA reads TGTGCCAGCAGCGCCGGGACAGGTCTTTTCGCGGGGGAAAAACTGTTTTTT. The chain joins TRBV9 to TRBJ1-4; the match to TRBD1 covers 8 bases. Germline CDR1 is SGDLS and CDR2 is YYNGEE. The CDR3 length is 17 residues. Unmatched junction bases numbered 15, after V lost 3 bases and J lost 8 bases.

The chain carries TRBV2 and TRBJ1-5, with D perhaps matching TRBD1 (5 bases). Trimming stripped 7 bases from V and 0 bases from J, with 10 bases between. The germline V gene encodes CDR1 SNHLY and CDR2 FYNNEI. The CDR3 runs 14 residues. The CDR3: CASTQGYSNQPQHF. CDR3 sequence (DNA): TGTGCCAGCACTCAGGGTTATAGCAATCAGCCCCAGCATTTT. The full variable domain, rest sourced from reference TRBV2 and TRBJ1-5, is EPEVTQTPSHQVTQMGQEVILRCVPISNHLYFYWYRQILGQKVEFLVSFYNNEISEKSEIFDDQFSVERPDGSNFTLKIRSTKLEDSAMYFCASTQGYSNQPQHFGDGTRLSIL.

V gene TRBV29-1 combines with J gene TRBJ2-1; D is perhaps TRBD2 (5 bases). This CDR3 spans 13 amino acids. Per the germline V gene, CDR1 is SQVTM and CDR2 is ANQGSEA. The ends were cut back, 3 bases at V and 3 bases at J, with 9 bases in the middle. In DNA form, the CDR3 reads TGCAGCGTTGAGGGAGAAGGCTACAATGAGCAGTTCTTC. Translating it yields CSVEGEGYNEQFF.

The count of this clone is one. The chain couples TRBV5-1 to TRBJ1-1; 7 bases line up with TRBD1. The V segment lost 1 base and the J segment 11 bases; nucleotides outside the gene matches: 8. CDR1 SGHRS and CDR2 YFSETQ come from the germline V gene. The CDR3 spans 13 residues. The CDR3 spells CASSLFGQDKAFF. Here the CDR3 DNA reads TGCGCCAGCAGCTTGTTCGGACAGGATAAGGCTTTCTTT.

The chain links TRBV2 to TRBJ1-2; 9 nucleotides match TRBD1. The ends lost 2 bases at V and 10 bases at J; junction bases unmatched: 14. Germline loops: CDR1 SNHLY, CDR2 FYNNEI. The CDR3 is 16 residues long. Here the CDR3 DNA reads TGTGCCAGCAGTGAAAACAGGGGGCAAGATCGAAGTGTCTACACCTTC. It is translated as CASSENRGQDRSVYTF.

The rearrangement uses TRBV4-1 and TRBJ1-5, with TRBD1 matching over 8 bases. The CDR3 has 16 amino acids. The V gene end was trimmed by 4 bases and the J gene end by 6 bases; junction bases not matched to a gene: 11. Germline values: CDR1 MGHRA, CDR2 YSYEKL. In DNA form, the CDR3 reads TGCGCCAGCAGCCTTCCCACAGGGGGTATAGGTCAGCCCCAGCATTTT. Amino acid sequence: CASSLPTGGIGQPQHF.

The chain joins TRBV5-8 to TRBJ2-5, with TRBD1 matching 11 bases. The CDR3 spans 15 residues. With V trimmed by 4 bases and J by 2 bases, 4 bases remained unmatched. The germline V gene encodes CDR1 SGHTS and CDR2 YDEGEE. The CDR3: CASSRGQGGQETQYF. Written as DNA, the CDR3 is TGTGCCAGCAGCCGGGGACAGGGGGGGCAAGAGACCCAGTACTTC. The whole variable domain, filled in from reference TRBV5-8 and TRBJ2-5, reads EAGVTQSPTHLIKTRGQQATLRCSPISGHTSVYWYQQALGLGLQFLLWYDEGEERNRGNFPPRFSGRQFPNYSSELNVNALELEDSALYLCASSRGQGGQETQYFGPGTRLLVL.

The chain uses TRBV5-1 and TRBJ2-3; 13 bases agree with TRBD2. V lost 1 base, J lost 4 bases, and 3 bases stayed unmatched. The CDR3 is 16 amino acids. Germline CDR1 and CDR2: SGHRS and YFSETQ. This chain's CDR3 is CASSLTSGGAADTQYF. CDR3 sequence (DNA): TGCGCCAGCAGCTTGACTAGCGGGGGGGCCGCAGATACGCAGTATTTT.

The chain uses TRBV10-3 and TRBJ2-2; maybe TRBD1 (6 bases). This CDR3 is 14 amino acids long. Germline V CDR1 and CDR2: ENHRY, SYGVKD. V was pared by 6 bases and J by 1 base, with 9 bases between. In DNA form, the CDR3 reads TGTGCCATCAGAAAGACAGGGAACACCGGGGAGCTGTTTTTT. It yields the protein CAIRKTGNTGELFF.

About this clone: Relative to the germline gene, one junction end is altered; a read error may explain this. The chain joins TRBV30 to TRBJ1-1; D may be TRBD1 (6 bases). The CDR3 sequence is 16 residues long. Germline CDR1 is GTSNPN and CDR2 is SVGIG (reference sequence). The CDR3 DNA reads TGTGCCTGGAGTCCCCGACATAACAGGGTGAACGCTGAAGCTTTCTTT. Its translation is CAWSPRHNRVNAEAFF.

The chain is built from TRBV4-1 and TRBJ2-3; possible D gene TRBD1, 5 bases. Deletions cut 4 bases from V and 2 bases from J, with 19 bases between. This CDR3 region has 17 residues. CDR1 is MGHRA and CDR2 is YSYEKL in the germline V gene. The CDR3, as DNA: TGCGCCAGCAGCCTCCAGGGAAACCATCGAATCACAGATACGCAGTATTTT. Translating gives CASSLQGNHRITDTQYF.

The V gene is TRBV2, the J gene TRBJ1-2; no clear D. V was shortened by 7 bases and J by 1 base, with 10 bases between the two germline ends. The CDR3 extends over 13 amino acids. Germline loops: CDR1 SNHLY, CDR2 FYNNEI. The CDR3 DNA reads TGTGCCAGCAAGCAGGAAATTAACTATGGCTACACCTTC. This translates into CASKQEINYGYTF.

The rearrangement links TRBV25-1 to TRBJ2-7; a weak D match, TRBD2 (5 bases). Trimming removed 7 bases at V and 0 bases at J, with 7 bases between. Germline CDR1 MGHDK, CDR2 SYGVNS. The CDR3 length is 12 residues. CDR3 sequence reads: CASKRSSYEQYF. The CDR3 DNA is TGTGCCAGCAAGCGGAGCTCCTACGAGCAGTACTTC.

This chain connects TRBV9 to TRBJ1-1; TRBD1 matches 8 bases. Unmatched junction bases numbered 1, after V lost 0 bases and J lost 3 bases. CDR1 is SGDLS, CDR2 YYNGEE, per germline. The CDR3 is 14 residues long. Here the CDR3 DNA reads TGTGCCAGCAGCGTAGGGACAGGGCACACTGAAGCTTTCTTT. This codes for CASSVGTGHTEAFF. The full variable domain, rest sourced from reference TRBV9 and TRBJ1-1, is DSGVTQTPKHLITATGQRVTLRCSPRSGDLSVYWYQQSLDQGLQFLIQYYNGEERAKGNILERFSAQQFPDLHSELNLSSLELGDSALYFCASSVGTGHTEAFFGQGTRLTVV.

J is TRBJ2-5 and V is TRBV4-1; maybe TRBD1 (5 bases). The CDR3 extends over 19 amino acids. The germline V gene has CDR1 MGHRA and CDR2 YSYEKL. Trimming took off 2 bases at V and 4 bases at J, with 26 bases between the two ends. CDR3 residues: CASSQPPTKDPRQGETQYF. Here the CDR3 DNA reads TGCGCCAGCAGCCAACCGCCCACGAAGGACCCAAGGCAGGGAGAGACCCAGTACTTC.

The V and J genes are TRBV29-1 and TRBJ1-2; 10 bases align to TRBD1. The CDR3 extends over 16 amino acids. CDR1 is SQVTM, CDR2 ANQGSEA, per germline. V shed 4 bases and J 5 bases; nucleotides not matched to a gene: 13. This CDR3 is CSVVLDRGGSGYGYTF. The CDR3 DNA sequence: TGCAGCGTTGTCCTGGACAGGGGGGGTTCGGGTTATGGCTACACCTTC.

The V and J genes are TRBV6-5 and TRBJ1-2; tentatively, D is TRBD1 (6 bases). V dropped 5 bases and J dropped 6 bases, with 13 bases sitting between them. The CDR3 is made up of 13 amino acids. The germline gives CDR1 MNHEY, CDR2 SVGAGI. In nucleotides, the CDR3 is TGTGCCAGCAGTCGCACAGGGTCGGATGGCTACACCTTC. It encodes CASSRTGSDGYTF.

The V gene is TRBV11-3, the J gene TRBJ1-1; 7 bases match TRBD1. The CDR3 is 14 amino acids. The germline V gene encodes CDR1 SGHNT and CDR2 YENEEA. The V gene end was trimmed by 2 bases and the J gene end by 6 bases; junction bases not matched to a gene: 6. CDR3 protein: CASSLQGEDAEAFF. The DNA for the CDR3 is TGTGCCAGCAGCTTACAGGGGGAAGACGCTGAAGCTTTCTTT.

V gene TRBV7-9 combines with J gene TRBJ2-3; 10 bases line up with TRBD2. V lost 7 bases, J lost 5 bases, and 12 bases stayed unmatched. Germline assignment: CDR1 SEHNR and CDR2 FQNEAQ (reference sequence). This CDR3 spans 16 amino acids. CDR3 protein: CASTIQRGGLGDTQYF. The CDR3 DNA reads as TGTGCCAGCACAATCCAGCGGGGGGGCTTGGGAGATACGCAGTATTTT. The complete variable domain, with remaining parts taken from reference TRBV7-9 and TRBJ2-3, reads DTGVSQNPRHKITKRGQNVTFRCDPISEHNRLYWYRQTLGQGPEFLTYFQNEAQLEKSRLLSDRFSAERPKGSFSTLEIQRTEQGDSAMYLCASTIQRGGLGDTQYFGPGTRLTVL.